These T cell receptor beta chains were read from a single sample in a study of T cell repertoires in cytomegalovirus infection. TCRdb reanalysed the reads using MiXCR and keeps one entry per CDR3 protein. The sample includes approximately 30,000 distinct CDR3 sequences, about 19% of them seen just once. These receptors lack a known antigen. This specimen consisted of CD8+ T cells from cultured PBMCs, obtained from culture after CMV antigen stimulation. These receptors originate from a human donor in good health (CMV status not recorded). Some clones in this sample may be carry-over from other donors' samples. CDR3s include the opening cysteine and the closing phenylalanine or tryptophan. Fields, in order: J gene, V gene, CDR3 length, CDR3 protein.

>TRBJ2-7|TRBV6-2/TRBV6-3|15
CASSGSTSGFYEQYF
>TRBJ1-5|TRBV28|14
CASSPNNNNQPQHF
>TRBJ1-2|TRBV27|14
CASSSTGEVNGYTF
>TRBJ1-5|TRBV11-2|14
CASSLGGGNQPQHF
>TRBJ1-1|TRBV7-6|17
CASSPRGTGGNLLEAFF
>TRBJ2-7|TRBV6-5|15
CASRLRLAPDYEQYF
>TRBJ2-7|TRBV6-2/TRBV6-3|15
CASSFLLAGAGEQYF
>TRBJ1-1|TRBV28|13
CASSFWDGGEAFF
>TRBJ2-7|TRBV7-2|11
CASSLGDEQYF
>TRBJ1-6|TRBV4-3|16
CASSQETGLGNSPLHF
>TRBJ1-5|TRBV28|14
CASSLDRESQPQHF
>TRBJ2-1|TRBV4-1|15
CASSTGLAGVYEQFF
>TRBJ2-7|TRBV29-1|13
CSVEDSRRIEQYF
>TRBJ1-1|TRBV28|15
CASSLVRGRSTEAFF
>TRBJ2-1|TRBV6-1|15
CAIKGSGLSYNEQFF
>TRBJ2-6|TRBV24-1|16
CATAPSSGSWANVLTF
>TRBJ2-7|TRBV7-2|16
CASSWTSGGTSYEQYF
>TRBJ2-5|TRBV11-3|13
CASSSGDQETQYF
>TRBJ1-6|TRBV7-2|14
CASTGVPYNSPLHF
>TRBJ2-1|TRBV5-6|15
CASSSTSGGAYEQFF
>TRBJ2-7|TRBV5-6|12
CASSTDPYEQYF
>TRBJ1-3|TRBV12-3/TRBV12-4|13
CASSSSSGNTIYF
>TRBJ1-4|TRBV7-6|13
CASSLGTGEKLFF